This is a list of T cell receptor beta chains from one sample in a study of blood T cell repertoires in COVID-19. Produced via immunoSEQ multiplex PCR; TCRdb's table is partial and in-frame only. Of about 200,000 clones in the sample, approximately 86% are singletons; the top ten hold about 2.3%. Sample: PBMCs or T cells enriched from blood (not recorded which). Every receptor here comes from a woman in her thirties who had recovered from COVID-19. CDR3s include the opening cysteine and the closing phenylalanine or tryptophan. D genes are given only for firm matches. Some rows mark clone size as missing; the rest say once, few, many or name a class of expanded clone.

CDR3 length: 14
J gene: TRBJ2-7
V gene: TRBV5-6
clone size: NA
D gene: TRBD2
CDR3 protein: CASSLGTSSYEQYF
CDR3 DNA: TGTGCCAGCAGCTTAGGGACTAGCTCCTACGAGCAGTACTTC

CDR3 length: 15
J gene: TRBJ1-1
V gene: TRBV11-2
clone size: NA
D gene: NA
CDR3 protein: CASSPWAKNGAEAFF
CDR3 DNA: TGTGCCAGCAGCCCATGGGCGAAAAATGGCGCTGAAGCTTTCTTT

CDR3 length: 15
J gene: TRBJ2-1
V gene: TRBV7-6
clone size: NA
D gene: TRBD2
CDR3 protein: CASSLKAGGPNEQFF
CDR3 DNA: TGTGCCAGCAGCTTAAAAGCGGGAGGGCCCAATGAGCAGTTCTTC

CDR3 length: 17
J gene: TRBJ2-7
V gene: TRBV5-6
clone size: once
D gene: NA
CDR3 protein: CASSLTTRGEGIYEQYF
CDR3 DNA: TGTGCCAGCAGCTTGACAACCAGGGGAGAGGGAATATACGAGCAGTACTTC

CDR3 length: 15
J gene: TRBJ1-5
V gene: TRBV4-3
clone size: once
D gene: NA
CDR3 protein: CASSQDGRDNQPQHF
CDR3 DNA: TGCGCCAGCAGCCAAGATGGCAGGGATAATCAGCCCCAGCATTTT

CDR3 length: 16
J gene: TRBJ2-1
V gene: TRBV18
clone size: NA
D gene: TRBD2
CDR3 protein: CASSPLGGRTYNEQFF
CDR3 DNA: TGTGCCAGCTCACCACTGGGGGGGAGAACTTACAATGAGCAGTTCTTC

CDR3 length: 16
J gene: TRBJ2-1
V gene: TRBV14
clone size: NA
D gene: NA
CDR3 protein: CASSPTGLDNFNEQFF
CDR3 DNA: TGTGCCAGCAGCCCAACCGGATTGGACAACTTCAATGAGCAGTTCTTC

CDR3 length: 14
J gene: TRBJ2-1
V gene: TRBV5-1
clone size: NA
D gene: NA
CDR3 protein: CASSITGEDNEQFF
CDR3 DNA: TGCGCCAGCAGCATAACCGGGGAGGACAATGAGCAGTTCTTC

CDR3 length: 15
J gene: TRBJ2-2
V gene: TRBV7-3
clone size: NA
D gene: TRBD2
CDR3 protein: CASSSGEGRTGELFF
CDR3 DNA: TGTGCCAGCAGCTCCGGGGAGGGAAGGACCGGGGAGCTGTTTTTT

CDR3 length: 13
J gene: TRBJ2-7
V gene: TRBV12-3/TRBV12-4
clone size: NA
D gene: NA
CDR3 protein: CASSRTGSYEQYF
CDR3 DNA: TGTGCCAGCAGTCGGACGGGGTCCTACGAGCAGTACTTC

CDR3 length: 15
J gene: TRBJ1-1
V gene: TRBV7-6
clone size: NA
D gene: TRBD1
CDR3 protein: CASSLEGALNTEAFF
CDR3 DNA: TGTGCCAGCAGCTTAGAGGGGGCCCTGAACACTGAAGCTTTCTTT

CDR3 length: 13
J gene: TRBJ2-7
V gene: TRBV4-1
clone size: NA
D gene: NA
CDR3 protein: CASSQGQYYEQYF
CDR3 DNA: TGCGCCAGCAGCCAAGGACAGTACTACGAGCAGTACTTC

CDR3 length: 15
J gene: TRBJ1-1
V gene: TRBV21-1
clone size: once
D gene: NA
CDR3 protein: CASSKGEGRSTEAFF
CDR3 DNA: TGTGCCAGCAGCAAAGGGGAGGGAAGGTCAACTGAAGCTTTCTTT

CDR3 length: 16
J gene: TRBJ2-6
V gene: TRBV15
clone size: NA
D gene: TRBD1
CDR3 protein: CATKQGASSGANVLTF
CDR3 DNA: TGTGCCACCAAACAGGGGGCGTCGAGTGGGGCCAACGTCCTGACTTTC

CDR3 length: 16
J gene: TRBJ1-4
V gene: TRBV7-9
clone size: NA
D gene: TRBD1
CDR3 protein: CASSSRGQANREKLFF
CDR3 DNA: TGTGCCAGCAGCTCTCGCGGACAGGCCAACAGAGAAAAACTGTTTTTT

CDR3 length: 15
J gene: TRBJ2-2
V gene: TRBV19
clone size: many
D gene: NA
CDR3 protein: CASSPRHPNTGELFF
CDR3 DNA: TGTGCCAGTAGTCCGCGACACCCGAACACCGGGGAGCTGTTTTTT

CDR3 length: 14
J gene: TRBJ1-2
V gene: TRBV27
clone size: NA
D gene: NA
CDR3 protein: CASSLQSGNYGYTF
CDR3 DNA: TGTGCCAGCAGTTTACAATCCGGGAACTATGGCTACACCTTC

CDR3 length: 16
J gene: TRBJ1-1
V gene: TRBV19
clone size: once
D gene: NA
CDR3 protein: CASSIPTGFMNTEAFF
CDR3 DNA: TGTGCCAGTAGTATTCCAACAGGGTTCATGAACACTGAAGCTTTCTTT

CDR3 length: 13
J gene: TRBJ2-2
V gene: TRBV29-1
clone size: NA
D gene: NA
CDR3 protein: CSVLGVDTGELFF
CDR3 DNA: TGCAGCGTCCTCGGGGTGGACACCGGGGAGCTGTTTTTT

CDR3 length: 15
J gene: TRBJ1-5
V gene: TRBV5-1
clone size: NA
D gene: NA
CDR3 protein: CASSLEAGEHQPQHF
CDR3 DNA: TGCGCCAGCAGCTTGGAGGCTGGGGAGCATCAGCCCCAGCATTTT

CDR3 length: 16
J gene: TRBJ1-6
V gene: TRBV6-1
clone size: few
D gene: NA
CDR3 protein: CASSEPVRRYNSPLHF
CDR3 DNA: TGTGCCAGCAGTGAACCGGTCAGGCGTTATAATTCACCCCTCCACTTT

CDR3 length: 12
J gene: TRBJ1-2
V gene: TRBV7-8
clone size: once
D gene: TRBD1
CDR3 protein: CASSLSAGTAAF
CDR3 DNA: TGTGCCAGCAGCTTATCCGCCGGGACAGCAGCCTTC

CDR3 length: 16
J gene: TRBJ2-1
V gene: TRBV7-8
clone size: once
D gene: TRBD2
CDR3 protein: CASSLSPAGGPLEQFF
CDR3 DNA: TGTGCCAGCAGCTTATCCCCAGCGGGGGGGCCGCTTGAGCAGTTCTTC

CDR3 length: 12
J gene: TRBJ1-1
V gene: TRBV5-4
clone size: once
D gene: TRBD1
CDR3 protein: CASSEGQNEAFF
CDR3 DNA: TGTGCCAGCAGCGAGGGACAGAACGAAGCTTTCTTT

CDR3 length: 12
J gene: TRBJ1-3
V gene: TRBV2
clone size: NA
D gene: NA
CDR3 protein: CASRTARNTIYF
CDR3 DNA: TGTGCCAGCAGGACAGCGAGAAACACCATATATTTT

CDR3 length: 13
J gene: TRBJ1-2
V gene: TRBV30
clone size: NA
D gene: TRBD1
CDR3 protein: CAWSAGQGDGYTF
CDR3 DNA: TGTGCCTGGAGTGCCGGACAGGGGGATGGCTACACCTTC

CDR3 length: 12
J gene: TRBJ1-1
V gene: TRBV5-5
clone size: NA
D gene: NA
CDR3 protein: CASSLGQSEAFF
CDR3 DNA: TGTGCCAGCAGCTTGGGGCAGTCTGAAGCTTTCTTT

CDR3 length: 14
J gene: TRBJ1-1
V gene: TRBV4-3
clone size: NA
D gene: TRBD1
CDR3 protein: CASSRGTGNTEAFF
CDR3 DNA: TGCGCCAGCAGCCGCGGGACAGGTAACACTGAAGCTTTCTTT

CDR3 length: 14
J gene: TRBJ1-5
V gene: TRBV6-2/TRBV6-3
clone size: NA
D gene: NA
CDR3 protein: CASSYSRRDQPQHF
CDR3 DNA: TGTGCCAGCAGTTACTCGAGGAGGGATCAGCCCCAGCATTTT

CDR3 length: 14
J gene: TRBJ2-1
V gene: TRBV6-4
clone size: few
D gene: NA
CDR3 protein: CASSDSPGDNEQFF
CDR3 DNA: TGTGCCAGCAGTGACTCCCCAGGGGACAATGAGCAGTTCTTC

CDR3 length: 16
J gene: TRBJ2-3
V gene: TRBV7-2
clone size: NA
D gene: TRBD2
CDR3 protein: CASKSGRGASTDTQYF
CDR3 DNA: TGTGCCAGCAAGTCCGGGCGGGGGGCTAGCACAGATACGCAGTATTTT

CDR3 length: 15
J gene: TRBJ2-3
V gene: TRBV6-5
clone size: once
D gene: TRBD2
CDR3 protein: CASSYQRGAGDTQYF
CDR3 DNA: TGTGCCAGCAGTTACCAGCGGGGGGCCGGGGATACGCAGTATTTT

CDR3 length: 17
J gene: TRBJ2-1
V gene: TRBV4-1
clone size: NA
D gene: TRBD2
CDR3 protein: CASSQEGGISSYNEQFF
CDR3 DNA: TGCGCCAGCAGCCAAGAGGGAGGGATTAGCTCCTACAATGAGCAGTTCTTC

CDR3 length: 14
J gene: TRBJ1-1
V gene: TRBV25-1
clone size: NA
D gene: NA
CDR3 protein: CASSEGGGNTEAFF
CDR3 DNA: TGTGCCAGCAGTGAGGGAGGGGGGAACACTGAAGCTTTCTTT

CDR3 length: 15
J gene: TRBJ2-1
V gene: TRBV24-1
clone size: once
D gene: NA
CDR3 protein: CATSEDTTSYNEQFF
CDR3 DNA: TGTGCCACCAGTGAGGACACCACCTCCTACAATGAGCAGTTCTTC

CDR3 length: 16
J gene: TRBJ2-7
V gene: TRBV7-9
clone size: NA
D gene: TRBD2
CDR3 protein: CASSPHVRGAKYEQYF
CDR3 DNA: TGTGCCAGCAGCCCCCACGTGCGGGGGGCTAAGTACGAGCAGTACTTC